This record concerns one T cell receptor beta chain sequence. Original processing methods: Estimation of nucleated cell counts was performed using reference gene primer amplification. Generated by immunoSEQ multiplex PCR, the TCRdb table keeps only in-frame clones and is missing some. V, J and clone size derive from that table, while D and trimming were established from the DNA sequence. The data show around 220,000 clones, more than 85% seen once. The Seattle site enrolled patients during active infection and followed them longitudinally. V lost 11 bases and J lost 0; bases outside the gene matches: 2. CDR3 length: 13 residues. Looked up from germline, CDR1 is LNHNV and CDR2 is YYDKDF (reference sequence). The data derive from a study of blood T cell repertoires in COVID-19. Across the study: Sample material is recorded as cDNA or gDNA derived from T cells, B-cell-depleted T cells, or PBMCs.

The gene calls are TRBV15 and TRBJ1-2, with 11 bases lining up with TRBD1. The origin of this receptor is a woman between 50 and 59 years old with COVID-19, enrolled during active disease. Sequenced material: peripheral blood. The CDR3 reads CAGQGAPNYGYTF. Written as DNA, the CDR3 is TGTGCCGGACAGGGGGCTCCTAACTATGGCTACACCTTC.